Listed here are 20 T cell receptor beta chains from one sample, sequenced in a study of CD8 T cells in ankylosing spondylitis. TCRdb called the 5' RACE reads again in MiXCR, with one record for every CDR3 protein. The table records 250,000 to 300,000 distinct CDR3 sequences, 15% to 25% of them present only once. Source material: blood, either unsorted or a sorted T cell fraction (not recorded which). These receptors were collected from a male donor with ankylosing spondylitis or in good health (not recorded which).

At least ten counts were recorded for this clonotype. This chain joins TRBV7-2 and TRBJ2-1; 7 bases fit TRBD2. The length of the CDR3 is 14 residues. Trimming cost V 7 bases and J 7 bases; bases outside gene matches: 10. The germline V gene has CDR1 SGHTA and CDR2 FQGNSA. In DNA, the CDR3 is TGTGCCAGCACTCGGACTAGTGGTCATAATGAGCAGTTCTTC. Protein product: CASTRTSGHNEQFF.

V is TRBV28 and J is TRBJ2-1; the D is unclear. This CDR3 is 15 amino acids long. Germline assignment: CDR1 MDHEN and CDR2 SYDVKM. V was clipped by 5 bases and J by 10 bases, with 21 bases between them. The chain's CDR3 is CASSSEVGQGREQFF. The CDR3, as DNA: TGTGCCAGCAGTAGCGAGGTTGGCCAAGGACGGGAGCAGTTCTTC.

CDR3 bases: TGTGCCAGCAGTATAATACAGGGGGCGATGTATGGCTACACCTTC. Its protein product is CASSIIQGAMYGYTF. The V and J genes are TRBV12-3 or TRBV12-4 and TRBJ1-2, with 9 bases aligning to TRBD1. The CDR3 loop spans 15 amino acids. Losses at the gene ends were 5 bases for V and 5 bases for J; bases not matched to a gene: 9.

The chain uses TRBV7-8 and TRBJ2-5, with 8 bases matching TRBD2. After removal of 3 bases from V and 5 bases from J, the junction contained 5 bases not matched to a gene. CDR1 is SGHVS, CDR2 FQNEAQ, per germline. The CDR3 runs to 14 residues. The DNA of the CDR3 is TGTGCCAGCAGCTTGGAGGGACTAGTTGAGACCCAGTACTTC. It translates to CASSLEGLVETQYF. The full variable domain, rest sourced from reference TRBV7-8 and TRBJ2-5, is GAGVSQSPRYKVAKRGQDVALRCDPISGHVSLFWYQQALGQGPEFLTYFQNEAQLDKSGLPSDRFFAERPEGSVSTLKIQRTQQEDSAVYLCASSLEGLVETQYFGPGTRLLVL.

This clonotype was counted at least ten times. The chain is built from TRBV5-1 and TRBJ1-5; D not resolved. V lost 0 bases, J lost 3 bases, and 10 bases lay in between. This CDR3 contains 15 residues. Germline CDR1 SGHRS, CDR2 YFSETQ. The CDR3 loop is CASSLDGQYNQPQHF. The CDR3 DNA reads TGCGCCAGCAGCTTGGACGGTCAGTACAATCAGCCCCAGCATTTT.

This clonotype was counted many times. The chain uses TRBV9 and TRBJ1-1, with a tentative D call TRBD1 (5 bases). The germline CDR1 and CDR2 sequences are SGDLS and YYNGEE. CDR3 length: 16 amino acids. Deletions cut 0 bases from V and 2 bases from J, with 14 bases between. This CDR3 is CASSVVGGGQNTEAFF. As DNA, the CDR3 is TGTGCCAGCAGCGTAGTTGGGGGTGGGCAAAACACTGAAGCTTTCTTT. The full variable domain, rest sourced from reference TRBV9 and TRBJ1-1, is DSGVTQTPKHLITATGQRVTLRCSPRSGDLSVYWYQQSLDQGLQFLIQYYNGEERAKGNILERFSAQQFPDLHSELNLSSLELGDSALYFCASSVVGGGQNTEAFFGQGTRLTVV.

The CDR3 coding sequence is TGCGCCAGCAGCCGAACGGGACAGGGCGGCTACACCTTC. It is translated as CASSRTGQGGYTF. This chain connects TRBV4-1 to TRBJ1-2, with 9 bases lining up with TRBD1. This CDR3 region has 13 residues. Germline-derived CDR1 and CDR2 are MGHRA and YSYEKL. V trimming: 4 bases; J trimming: 8 bases; junction bases outside the gene matches: 5.

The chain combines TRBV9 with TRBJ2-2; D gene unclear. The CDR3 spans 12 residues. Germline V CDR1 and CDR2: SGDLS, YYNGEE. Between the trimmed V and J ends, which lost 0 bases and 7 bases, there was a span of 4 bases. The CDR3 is CASSVVHGELFF. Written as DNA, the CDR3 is TGTGCCAGCAGCGTAGTTCACGGGGAGCTGTTTTTT. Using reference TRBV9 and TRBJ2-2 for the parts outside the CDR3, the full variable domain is DSGVTQTPKHLITATGQRVTLRCSPRSGDLSVYWYQQSLDQGLQFLIQYYNGEERAKGNILERFSAQQFPDLHSELNLSSLELGDSALYFCASSVVHGELFFGEGSRLTVL.

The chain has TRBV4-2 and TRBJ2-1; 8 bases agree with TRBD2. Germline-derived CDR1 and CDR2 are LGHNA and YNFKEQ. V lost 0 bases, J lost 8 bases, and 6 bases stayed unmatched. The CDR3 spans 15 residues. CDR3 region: CASSQEGTSSDEQFF. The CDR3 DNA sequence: TGTGCCAGCAGCCAAGAGGGGACTAGTTCGGATGAGCAGTTCTTC.

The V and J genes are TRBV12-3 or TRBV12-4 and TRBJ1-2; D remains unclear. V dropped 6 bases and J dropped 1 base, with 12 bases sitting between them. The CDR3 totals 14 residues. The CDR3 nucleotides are TGTGCCAGCAGCCTGGCCAATTTTAACTATGGCTACACCTTC. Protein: CASSLANFNYGYTF.

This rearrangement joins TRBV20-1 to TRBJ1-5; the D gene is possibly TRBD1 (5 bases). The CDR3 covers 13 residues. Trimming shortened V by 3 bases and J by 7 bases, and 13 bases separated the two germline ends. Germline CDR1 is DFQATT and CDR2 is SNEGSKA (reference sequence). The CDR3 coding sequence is TGCAGTGCTAGGGGGGGTAGAGGACAGCCCCAGCATTTT. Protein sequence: CSARGGRGQPQHF.

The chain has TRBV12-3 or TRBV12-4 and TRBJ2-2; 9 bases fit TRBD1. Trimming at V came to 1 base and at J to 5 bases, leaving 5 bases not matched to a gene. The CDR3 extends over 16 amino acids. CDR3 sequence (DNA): TGTGCCAGCAGTTTAGGCCCGGGACAGGGAACCGGGGAGCTGTTTTTT. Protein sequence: CASSLGPGQGTGELFF.

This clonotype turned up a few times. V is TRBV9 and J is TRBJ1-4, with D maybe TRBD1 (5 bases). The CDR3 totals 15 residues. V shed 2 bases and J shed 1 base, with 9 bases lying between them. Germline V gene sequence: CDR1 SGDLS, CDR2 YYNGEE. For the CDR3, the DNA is TGTGCCAGCAGCGTCGGGGCTCAAACTAATGAAAAACTGTTTTTT. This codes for CASSVGAQTNEKLFF. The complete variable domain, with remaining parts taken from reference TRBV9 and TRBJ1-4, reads DSGVTQTPKHLITATGQRVTLRCSPRSGDLSVYWYQQSLDQGLQFLIQYYNGEERAKGNILERFSAQQFPDLHSELNLSSLELGDSALYFCASSVGAQTNEKLFFGSGTQLSVL.

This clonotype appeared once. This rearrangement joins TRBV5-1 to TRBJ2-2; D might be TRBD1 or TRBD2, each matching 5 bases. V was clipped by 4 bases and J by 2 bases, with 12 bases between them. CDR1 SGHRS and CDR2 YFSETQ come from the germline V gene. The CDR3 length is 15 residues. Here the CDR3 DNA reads TGCGCCAGCAGCGACGGGACCTTCAACACCGGGGAGCTGTTTTTT. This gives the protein CASSDGTFNTGELFF.

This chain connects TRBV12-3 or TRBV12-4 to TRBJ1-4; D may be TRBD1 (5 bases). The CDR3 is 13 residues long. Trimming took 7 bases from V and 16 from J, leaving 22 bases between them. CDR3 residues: CASTWDAFGGPFF. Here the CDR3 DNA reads TGTGCCAGCACCTGGGACGCCTTCGGAGGTCCGTTTTTT.

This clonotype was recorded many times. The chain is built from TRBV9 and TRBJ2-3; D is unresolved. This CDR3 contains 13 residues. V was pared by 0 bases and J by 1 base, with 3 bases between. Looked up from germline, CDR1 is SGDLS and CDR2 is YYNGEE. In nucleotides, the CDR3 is TGTGCCAGCAGCGTAGTGGGCACAGATACGCAGTATTTT. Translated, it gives CASSVVGTDTQYF.

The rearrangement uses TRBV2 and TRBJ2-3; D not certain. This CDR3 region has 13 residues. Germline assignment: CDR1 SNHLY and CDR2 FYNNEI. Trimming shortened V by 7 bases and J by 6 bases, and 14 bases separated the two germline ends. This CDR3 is CASIQALRDTQYF. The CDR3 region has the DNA TGTGCCAGCATCCAGGCCCTAAGGGATACGCAGTATTTT.

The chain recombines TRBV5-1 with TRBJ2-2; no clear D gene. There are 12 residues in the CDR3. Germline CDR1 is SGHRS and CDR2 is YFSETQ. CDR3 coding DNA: TGCCCCAAGTGGCGGAACACCGGGGAGCTGTTTTTT. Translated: CPKWRNTGELFF.

In nucleotides, the CDR3 is TGTGCCAGCAGCTCCGACATTAGCTCCTACAATGAGCAGTTCTTC. It codes for CASSSDISSYNEQFF. This chain connects TRBV7-2 to TRBJ2-1, with D unresolved. The CDR3 is 15 amino acids. The germline gives CDR1 SGHTA, CDR2 FQGNSA. The ends were cut back, 4 bases at V and 0 bases at J, with 10 bases in the middle.

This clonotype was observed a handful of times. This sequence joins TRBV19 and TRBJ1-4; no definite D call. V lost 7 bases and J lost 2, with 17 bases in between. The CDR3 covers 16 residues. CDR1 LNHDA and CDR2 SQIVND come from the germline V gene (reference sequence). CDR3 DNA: TGTGCCAGTAAAGTCCTAGCGACGACCACTAATGAAAAACTGTTTTTT. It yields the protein CASKVLATTTNEKLFF.